The entry below gives a single TCR beta chain sequence along with its context. The sample belongs to a study of blood T cell repertoires in COVID-19. The overall study: The United States, Italy and Spain were the sources of the acute and convalescent COVID-19 samples. T cells, B-cell-depleted T cells, or PBMCs supplied cDNA or gDNA.

The ends lost 3 bases at V and 5 bases at J; junction bases unmatched: 4. This CDR3 has 16 amino acids. Per germline, CDR1 SGHTA and CDR2 FQGNSA. In the original analysis: Reference gene primer amplification gave estimated nucleated cell counts. Generated by immunoSEQ multiplex PCR, the TCRdb table keeps only in-frame clones and is missing some. That table supplies the V and J calls and clone size; D and trimming were determined from the DNA. This table holds under 200,000 clones, about 89% found once. V is TRBV7-2 and J is TRBJ2-2; TRBD2 matches at 12 bases. The receptor's source is a man aged 40-50 years with active or convalescent COVID-19. Input material: peripheral blood. In DNA form, the CDR3 reads TGTGCCAGCAGCTTGAGACTAGCGGGGGAGACCGGGGAGCTGTTTTTT. Amino acid sequence: CASSLRLAGETGELFF.